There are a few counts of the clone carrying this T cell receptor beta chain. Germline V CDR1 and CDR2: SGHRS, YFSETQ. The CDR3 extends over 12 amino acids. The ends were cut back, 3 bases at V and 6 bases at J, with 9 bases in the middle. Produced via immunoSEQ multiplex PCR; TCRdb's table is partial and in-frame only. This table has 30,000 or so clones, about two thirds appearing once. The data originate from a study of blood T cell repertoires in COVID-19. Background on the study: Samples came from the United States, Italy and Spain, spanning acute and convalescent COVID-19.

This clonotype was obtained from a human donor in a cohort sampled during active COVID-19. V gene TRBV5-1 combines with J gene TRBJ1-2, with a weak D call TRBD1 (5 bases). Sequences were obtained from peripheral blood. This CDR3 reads CASSWGGDGYTF. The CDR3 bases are TGCGCCAGCAGCTGGGGAGGGGATGGCTACACCTTC.